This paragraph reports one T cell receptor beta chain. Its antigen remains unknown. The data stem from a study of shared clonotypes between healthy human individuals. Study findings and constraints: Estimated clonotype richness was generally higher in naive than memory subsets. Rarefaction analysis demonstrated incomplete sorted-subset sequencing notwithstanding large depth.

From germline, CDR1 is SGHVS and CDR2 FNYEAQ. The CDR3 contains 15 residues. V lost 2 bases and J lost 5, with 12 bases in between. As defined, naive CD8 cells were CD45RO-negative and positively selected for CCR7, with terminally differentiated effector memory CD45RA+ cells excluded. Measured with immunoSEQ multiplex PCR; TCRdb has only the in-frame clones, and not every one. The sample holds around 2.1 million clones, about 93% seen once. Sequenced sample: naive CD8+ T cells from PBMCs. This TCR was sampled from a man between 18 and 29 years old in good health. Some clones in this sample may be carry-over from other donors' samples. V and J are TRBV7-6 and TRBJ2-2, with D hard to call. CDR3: CASSLMAAWTGELFF. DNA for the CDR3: TGTGCCAGCAGCTTAATGGCCGCCTGGACCGGGGAGCTGTTTTTT.